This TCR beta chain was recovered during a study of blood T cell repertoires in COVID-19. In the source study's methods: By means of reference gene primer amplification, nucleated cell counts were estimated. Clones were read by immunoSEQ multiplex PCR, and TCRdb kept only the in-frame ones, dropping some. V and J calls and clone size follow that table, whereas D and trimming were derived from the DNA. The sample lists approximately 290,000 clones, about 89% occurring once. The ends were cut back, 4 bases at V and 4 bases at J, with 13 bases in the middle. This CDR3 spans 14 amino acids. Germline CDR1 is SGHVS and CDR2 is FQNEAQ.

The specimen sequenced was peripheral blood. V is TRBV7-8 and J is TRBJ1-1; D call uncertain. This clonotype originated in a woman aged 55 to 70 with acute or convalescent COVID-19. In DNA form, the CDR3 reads TGTGCCAGCAGCTCAAAGAGGGCGGGCACTGAAGCTTTCTTT. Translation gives CASSSKRAGTEAFF.